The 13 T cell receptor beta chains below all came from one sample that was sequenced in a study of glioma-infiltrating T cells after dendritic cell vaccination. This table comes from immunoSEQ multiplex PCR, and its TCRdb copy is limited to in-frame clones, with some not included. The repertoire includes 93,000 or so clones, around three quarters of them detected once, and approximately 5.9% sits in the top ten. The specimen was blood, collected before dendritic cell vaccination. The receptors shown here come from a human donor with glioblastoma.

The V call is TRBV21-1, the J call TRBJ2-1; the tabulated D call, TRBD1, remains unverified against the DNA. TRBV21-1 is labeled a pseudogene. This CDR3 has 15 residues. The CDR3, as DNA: TGTGCCAGCAGCAAAGGGGCCACACTGGGTAATGAGCAGTTCTTC. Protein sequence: CASSKGATLGNEQFF.

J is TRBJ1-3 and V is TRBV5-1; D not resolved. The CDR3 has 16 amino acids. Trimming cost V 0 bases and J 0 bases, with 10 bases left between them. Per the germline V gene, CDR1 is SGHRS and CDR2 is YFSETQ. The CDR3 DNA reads TGCGCCAGCAGCTTGGGGTTCCTCGGCTCTGGAAACACCATATATTTT. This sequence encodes CASSLGFLGSGNTIYF.

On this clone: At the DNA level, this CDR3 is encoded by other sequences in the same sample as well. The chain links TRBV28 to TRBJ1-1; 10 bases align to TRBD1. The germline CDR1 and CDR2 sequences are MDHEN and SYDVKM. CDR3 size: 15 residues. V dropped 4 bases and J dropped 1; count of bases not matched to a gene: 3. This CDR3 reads CASSSRTGGNTEAFF. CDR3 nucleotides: TGTGCCAGCAGTTCTAGGACAGGGGGGAACACTGAAGCTTTCTTT.

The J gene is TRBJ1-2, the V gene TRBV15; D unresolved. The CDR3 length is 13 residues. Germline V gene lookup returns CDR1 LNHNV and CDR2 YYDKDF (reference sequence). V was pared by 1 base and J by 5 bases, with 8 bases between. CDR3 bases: TGTGCCACCAGCAGAGTTGCGTGGTATGGCTACACCTTC. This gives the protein CATSRVAWYGYTF.

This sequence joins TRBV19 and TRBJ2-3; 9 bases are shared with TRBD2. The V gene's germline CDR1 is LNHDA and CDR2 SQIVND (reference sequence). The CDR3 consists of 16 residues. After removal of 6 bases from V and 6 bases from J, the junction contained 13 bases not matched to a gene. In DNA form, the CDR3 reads TGTGCCAGTAGGAGAAATCCGGGACTAGCATCTGATACGCAGTATTTT. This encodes CASRRNPGLASDTQYF.

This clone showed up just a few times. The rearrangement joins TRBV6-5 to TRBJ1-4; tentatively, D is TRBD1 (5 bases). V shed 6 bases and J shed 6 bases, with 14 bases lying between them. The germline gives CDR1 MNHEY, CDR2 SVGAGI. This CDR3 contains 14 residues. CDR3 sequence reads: CASRTTGSHEKLFF. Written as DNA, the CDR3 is TGTGCCAGCAGAACTACAGGCAGTCATGAAAAACTGTTTTTT.

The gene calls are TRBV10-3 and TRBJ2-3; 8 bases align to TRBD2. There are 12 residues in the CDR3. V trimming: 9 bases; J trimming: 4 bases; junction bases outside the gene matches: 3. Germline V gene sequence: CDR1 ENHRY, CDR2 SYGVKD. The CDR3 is CAITGGADTQYF. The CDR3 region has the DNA TGTGCCATTACCGGGGGGGCAGATACGCAGTATTTT.

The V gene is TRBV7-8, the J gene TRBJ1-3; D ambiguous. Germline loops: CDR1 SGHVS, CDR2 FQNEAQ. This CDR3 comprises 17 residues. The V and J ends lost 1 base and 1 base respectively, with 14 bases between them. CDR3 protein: CASSLVAVERSGNTIYF. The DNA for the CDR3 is TGTGCCAGCAGCTTAGTTGCCGTTGAGAGGTCTGGAAACACCATATATTTT.

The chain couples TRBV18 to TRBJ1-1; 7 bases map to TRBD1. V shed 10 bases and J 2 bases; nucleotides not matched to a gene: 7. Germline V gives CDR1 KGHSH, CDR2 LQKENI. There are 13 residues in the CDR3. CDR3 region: CATARGGNTEAFF. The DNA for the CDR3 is TGTGCCACGGCCCGAGGGGGCAACACTGAAGCTTTCTTT.

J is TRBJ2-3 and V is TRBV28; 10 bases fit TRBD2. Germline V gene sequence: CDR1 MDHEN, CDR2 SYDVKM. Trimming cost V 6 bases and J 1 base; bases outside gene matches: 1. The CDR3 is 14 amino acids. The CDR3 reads CASRLAGGTDTQYF. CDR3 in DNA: TGTGCCAGCAGGCTAGCGGGGGGCACAGATACGCAGTATTTT.

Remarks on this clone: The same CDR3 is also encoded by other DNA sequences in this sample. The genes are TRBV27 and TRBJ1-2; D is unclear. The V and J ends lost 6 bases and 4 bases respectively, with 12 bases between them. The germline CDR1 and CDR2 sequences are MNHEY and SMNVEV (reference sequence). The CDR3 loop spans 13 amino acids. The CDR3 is CASSSLTGYGYTF. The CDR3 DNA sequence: TGTGCCAGCAGCTCCCTGACTGGCTATGGCTACACCTTC.

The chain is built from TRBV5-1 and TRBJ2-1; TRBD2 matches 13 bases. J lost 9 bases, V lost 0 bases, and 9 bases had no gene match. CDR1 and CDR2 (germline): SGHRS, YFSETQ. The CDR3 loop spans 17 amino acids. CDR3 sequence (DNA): TGCGCCAGCAGCTTGGGGACTAGCGGGGGTCTCATGTTTGAGCAGTTCTTC. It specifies CASSLGTSGGLMFEQFF.

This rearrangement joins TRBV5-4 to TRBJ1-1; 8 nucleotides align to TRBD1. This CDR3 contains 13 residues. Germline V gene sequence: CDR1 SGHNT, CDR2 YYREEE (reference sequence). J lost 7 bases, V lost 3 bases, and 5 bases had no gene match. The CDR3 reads CASSSDRGDEAFF. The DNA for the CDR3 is TGTGCCAGCAGCTCCGACAGGGGAGATGAAGCTTTCTTT.